A selection of T cell receptor beta chains follows, all from one sample in a study of breast tumors, draining lymph nodes, adjacent tissues. TCRdb recomputed calls from the multiplex PCR reads with MiXCR, one row per CDR3 protein. The sample lists about 180,000 distinct CDR3 sequences, 30% to 35% seen once, with about 4.1% in the top ten. Sequencing was carried out using axillary lymph node tissue. The receptors shown here come from a female donor with breast cancer. Some clones in this sample may be carry-over from other donors' samples. Both conserved end residues are trimmed from each CDR3.

j_call v_call cdr3_aa
TRBJ2-1 TRBV6-1 ASSVGRLALYNEQF
TRBJ2-2 TRBV12-3/TRBV12-4 ASSLATSGTGELF
TRBJ1-6 TRBV6-5 ASTPGAGASPLH
TRBJ2-1 TRBV6-1 ASSGTNRLS
TRBJ2-1 TRBV19 AAQGGLAQF
TRBJ2-7 TRBV14 ASSPTLGYEQY
TRBJ2-7 TRBV20-1 SAATSREQY
TRBJ2-7 TRBV6-5 ASSYSGGISYEQY
TRBJ2-1 TRBV7-9 ASRQWTSGGQF
TRBJ2-3 TRBV20-1 SARLGQVYNEQY
TRBJ1-2 TRBV12-3/TRBV12-4 ASSLTETYGYT
TRBJ2-6 TRBV20-1 SARWANGRETGANVLT
TRBJ1-3 TRBV7-2 ASSFLSTGGIGNPIY
TRBJ2-7 TRBV20-1 GARDRGLYEQY
TRBJ2-7 TRBV28 ASSLLINEQY
TRBJ2-6 TRBV28 ASSRGRDSGANVLT
TRBJ1-2 TRBV20-1 SARGGPGNDRPFNYGYT
TRBJ2-2 TRBV7-3 ASSLKVSGELF
TRBJ2-3 TRBV24-1 ATSDTYSRGPSGGSDTQY
TRBJ2-5 TRBV15 ATSRGQQYQETQY
TRBJ2-1 TRBV4-2 ASSQDTSGRPYNEQF
TRBJ2-1 TRBV12-3/TRBV12-4 ASTHPLGDGV
TRBJ2-1 TRBV20-1 SARVLSDGSWHNEQF
TRBJ2-3 TRBV7-2 ASSSGTSGY
TRBJ1-4 TRBV29-1 SVLTGANEKLF
TRBJ2-5 TRBV7-7 ASSLGRRAQETQY
TRBJ1-3 TRBV3-1 ASSQDGISGNTIY